The sequence of this T cell receptor (beta chain) was determined in a study of radiotherapy plus CTLA-4 blockade in lung cancer. Study-wide background: Disease control reached approximately 29%, with objective responses in approximately 17%.

Measured with immunoSEQ multiplex PCR; TCRdb has only the in-frame clones, and not every one. Of 80,000 or so clones detected, more than 60% appear once; the ten largest clones hold 3.5% to 4.5%. This clone was seen more than once but under ten times. Its target is not known. People whose metastatic non-small-cell lung cancer was chemo-refractory got focal radiation along with CTLA-4 blockade by ipilimumab. J lost 7 bases, V lost 3 bases, and 5 bases had no gene match. Germline V gene sequence: CDR1 WNHNN, CDR2 SYGVQD (reference sequence). The CDR3 runs to 14 residues. Regarding the study as a whole: Among reported predictors of response, early blood T cell clone dynamics with interferon-beta performed best. The study found tumor-derived TCR clones expanded in blood after radiotherapy plus ipilimumab.

The source of this sequence is a human donor with non-small cell lung cancer who had a partial response to radiotherapy plus ipilimumab. Some clones in this sample may be carry-over from other donors' samples. The sample here was peripheral blood, taken from a patient treated with radiotherapy plus ipilimumab. The rearrangement uses TRBV10-1 and TRBJ1-4; 7 bases agree with TRBD1. CDR3 in DNA: TGCGCCAGCAGTGATTGGACAGGCAGTGAAAAACTGTTTTTT. Its protein is CASSDWTGSEKLFF.